Below, one T cell receptor (beta chain) is given with its context. This clonotype was counted a few times. Its antigen is still unknown. No base qualities exist here, and no much larger clone lies one base off it. This entry comes from a study of T-cell reconstitution after alpha-beta-depleted transplantation in children (dated by TCRdb to about 2016). Regarding the study in general: The study quantitatively tracked T-cell immune reconstitution after TCRalphabeta/CD19-depleted allogeneic hematopoietic cell transplantation in children using TCR repertoire profiling.

V is shortened by 0 bases, J by 1 base, and the region joining them spans 7 bases. For CDR1 and CDR2, the germline V gene lists SGHRS and YFSETQ. The CDR3 runs 14 residues from the cysteine to the phenylalanine. Only the CDR3 region is kept as DNA, spanning 42 bases read in frame from base 1. The label giving this sample's treatment or condition can be read as: allogeneic hematopoietic cell transplantation with graft depleted of TCRalphabeta T cells and CD19 B cells. Transplant recipients were children who received TCRalphabeta/CD19-depleted allogeneic hematopoietic cell grafts. Overall study outcomes, separate from this receptor: Over subsequent months, a decline in hyperexpanded clone frequencies was noted, and after one year, T-cell counts and TCRbeta diversity were mostly ascribed to newly produced T cells. The apparently early alphabetaT-cell count recovery about two months after transplant was reportedly dependent on only several hundred rapidly expanded clones derived from non-depleted graft cells. In some patients, the high TCRbeta diversity seen at day 60 was put down to recipient T cells and intrathymic progenitors that had survived conditioning.

Library preparation employed PCR. Instrument on record: Illumina HiSeq 2500. TCR libraries were prepared with molecular barcoding, using unique molecular identifiers to normalize TCRbeta repertoire quantification. The raw public reads went through TCRdb reprocessing: fastp at Q25, MiXCR clone calling, in-frame beta chains kept. Under each unique CDR3 protein, matching rows form one entry showing the most common genes and DNA. The sample has about 510,000 distinct CDR3 sequences on record, around 10% of them singletons. 14% of the sample goes to the ten largest clones. The V and J genes are TRBV5-1 and TRBJ1-1, with the D gene call left open. This TCR was recovered from a female patient between 2 and 15 years old who had a stem cell transplant for aplastic anemia, so the T cells may come from the graft donor. The sample consisted of PBMCs, mostly from graft donor cells, taken 180 days after TCRalphabeta/CD19-depleted stem cell transplant. The bases read TGCGCCAGCAGCTTGGCGAGCGGGAACACTGAAGCTTTCTTT. It translates to CASSLASGNTEAFF.